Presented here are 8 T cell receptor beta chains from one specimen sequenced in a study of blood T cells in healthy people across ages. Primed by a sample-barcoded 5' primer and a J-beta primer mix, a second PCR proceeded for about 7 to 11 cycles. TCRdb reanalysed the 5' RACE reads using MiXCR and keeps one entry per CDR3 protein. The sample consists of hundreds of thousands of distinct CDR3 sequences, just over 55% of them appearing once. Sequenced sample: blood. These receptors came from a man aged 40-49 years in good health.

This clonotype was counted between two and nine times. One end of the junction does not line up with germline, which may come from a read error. The CDR3 spells CASSKESVNYGYTF. CDR3 nucleotides: TGCGCCAGCAGCAAAGAATCGGTCAACTATGGCTACACCTTC. J is TRBJ1-2 and V is TRBV4-1, with no clear D. This CDR3 spans 14 amino acids. Germline V gene sequence: CDR1 MGHRA, CDR2 YSYEKL.

The CDR3 DNA follows: TGTGCCAGCAGTTCCATTCTAGCCCGCCAAGAGACCCAGTACTTC. Encoded protein: CASSSILARQETQYF. This rearrangement joins TRBV28 to TRBJ2-5; possibly TRBD2 for D (5 bases). Germline V gives CDR1 MDHEN, CDR2 SYDVKM. This CDR3 is built from 15 residues. Deletions cut 4 bases from V and 1 base from J, with 13 bases between.

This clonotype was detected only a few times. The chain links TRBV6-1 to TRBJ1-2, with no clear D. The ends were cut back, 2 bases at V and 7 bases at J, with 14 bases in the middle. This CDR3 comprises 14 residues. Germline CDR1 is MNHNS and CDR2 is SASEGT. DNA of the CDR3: TGTGCCAGCAGTGAATATTGGGGTGACGCTGGCTACACCTTC. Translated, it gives CASSEYWGDAGYTF.

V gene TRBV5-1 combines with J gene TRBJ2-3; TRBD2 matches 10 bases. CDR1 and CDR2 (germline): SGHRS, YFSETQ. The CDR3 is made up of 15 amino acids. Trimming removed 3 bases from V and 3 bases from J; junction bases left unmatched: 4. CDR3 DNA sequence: TGCGCCAGCAGCTCAGGGACTAGCGTTACAGATACGCAGTATTTT. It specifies CASSSGTSVTDTQYF.

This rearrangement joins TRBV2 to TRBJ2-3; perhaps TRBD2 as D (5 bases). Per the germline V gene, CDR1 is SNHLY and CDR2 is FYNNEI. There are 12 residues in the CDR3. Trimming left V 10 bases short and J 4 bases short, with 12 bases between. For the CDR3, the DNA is TGTGCCACACGGACTGCCCCAGATACGCAGTATTTT. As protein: CATRTAPDTQYF.

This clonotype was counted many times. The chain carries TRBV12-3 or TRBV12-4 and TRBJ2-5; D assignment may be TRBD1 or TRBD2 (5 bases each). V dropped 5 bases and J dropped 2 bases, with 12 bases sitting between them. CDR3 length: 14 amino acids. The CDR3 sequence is CASSPGDGQETQYF. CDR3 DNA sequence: TGTGCCAGCAGTCCTGGGGACGGGCAAGAGACCCAGTACTTC.

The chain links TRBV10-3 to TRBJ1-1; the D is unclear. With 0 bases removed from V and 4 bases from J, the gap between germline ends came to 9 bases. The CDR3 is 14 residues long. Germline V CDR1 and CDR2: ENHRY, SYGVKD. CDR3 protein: CAISESAEGTEAFF. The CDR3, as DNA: TGTGCCATCAGTGAGTCGGCGGAGGGCACTGAAGCTTTCTTT.

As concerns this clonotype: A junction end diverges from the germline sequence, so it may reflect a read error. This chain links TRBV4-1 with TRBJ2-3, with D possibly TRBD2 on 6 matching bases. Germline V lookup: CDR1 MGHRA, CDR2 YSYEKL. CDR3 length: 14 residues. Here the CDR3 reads CASSQLLATDTPYF. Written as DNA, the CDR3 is TGCGCCAGCAGCCAACTCCTAGCGACGGATACGCCGTATTTT.